The T cell receptor (beta chain) described here comes from a study of blood T cell repertoires in COVID-19. Study at large: The United States, Italy and Spain supplied acute and convalescent COVID-19 samples.

Generated by immunoSEQ multiplex PCR, the TCRdb table keeps only in-frame clones and is missing some. This sample has 85,000 to 110,000 clones, with roughly 82% found just once. This CDR3 contains 20 residues. Per germline, CDR1 SGHNT and CDR2 YENEEA. Trimming shortened V by 0 bases and J by 0 bases, and 22 bases separated the two germline ends. V is TRBV11-3 and J is TRBJ2-3, with D tentatively TRBD2 (6 bases). The sequenced sample consisted of peripheral blood. The clonotype comes from a human donor in a cohort sampled during active COVID-19. DNA of the CDR3: TGTGCCAGCAGCTTAGACGGGACTCGCCTATTCCAGAGAAGCACAGATACGCAGTATTTT. Translated: CASSLDGTRLFQRSTDTQYF. Full variable domain (rest looked up from reference TRBV11-3 and TRBJ2-3): EAGVVQSPRYKIIEKKQPVAFWCNPISGHNTLYWYLQNLGQGPELLIRYENEEAVDDSQLPKDRFSAERLKGVDSTLKIQPAELGDSAVYLCASSLDGTRLFQRSTDTQYFGPGTRLTVL.